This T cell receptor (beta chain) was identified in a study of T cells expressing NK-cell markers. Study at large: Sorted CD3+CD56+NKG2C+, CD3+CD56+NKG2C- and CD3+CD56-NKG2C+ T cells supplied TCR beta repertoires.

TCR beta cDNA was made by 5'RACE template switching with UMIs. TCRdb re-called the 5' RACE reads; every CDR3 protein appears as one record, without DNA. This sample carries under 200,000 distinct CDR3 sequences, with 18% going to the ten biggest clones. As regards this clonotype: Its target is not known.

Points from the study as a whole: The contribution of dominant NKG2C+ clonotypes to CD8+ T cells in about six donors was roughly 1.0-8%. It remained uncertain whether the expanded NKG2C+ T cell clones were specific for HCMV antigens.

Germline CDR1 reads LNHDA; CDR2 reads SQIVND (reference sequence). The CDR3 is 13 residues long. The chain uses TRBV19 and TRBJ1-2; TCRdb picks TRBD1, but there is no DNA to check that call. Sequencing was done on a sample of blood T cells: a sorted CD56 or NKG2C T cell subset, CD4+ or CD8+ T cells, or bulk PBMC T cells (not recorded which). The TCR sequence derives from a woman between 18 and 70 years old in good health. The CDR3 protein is CASRQGPFYGYTF.